This TCR beta chain was profiled in a study of blood T cell repertoires in COVID-19 (dated by TCRdb to 2019 to 2021). Turning to the overall study: Recovered participants in ImmuneRACE Cohort 3 were defined by two consecutive negative NP/OP PCR tests, clearance by a healthcare professional, or resolution of symptoms. HLA class I and class II types, where available, came from metadata supplied by the sample provider rather than from assay-based typing. The repertoires were made available in a free public database intended to serve as a resource for research on the immune response to SARS-CoV-2. The material from the prospective study consisted of cDNA or gDNA derived from T cells, B-cell-depleted T cells, or PBMCs. Samples covering the acute and convalescent phases of COVID-19 were provided by collaborators in the United States, Italy and Spain. Nearly every sample came with metadata listing a de-identified subject ID, COVID-19 status, age in years and sex. Samples were obtained from the ongoing ImmuneRACE study (first 160 participants) and from approximately 1,200 subjects provided by 6 global collaborators. Subjects who had been exposed to COVID-19, were actively infected with it, or had recovered from it provided the deeply sampled blood TCRbeta repertoires that made up the dataset. The paper's findings and limits, for the study overall: The amount of clinical and demographic metadata varied by source and participant and was provided uncurated.

Participants in the prospective study were aged about 18 to 95 years, lived in some 24 United States geographic areas, and enrolled through a virtual design. In the prospective study, cohorts were assigned on the basis of participant-reported clinical history obtained from a screening survey and a study questionnaire. In the prospective study, whole blood, serum and a nasopharyngeal or oropharyngeal swab were collected from each participant by mobile phlebotomists. Additional blood draws and questionnaires over a 2-month period could optionally be provided by prospective study participants. Before DNA extraction, prospective study blood samples were shipped either frozen or at room temperature. This clone appeared once. Which antigen it targets is not known. Base qualities are not at hand, and no much larger clone is one base apart. TCRbeta CDR3 regions were amplified from genomic DNA using the immunoSEQ Assay, a bias-controlled multiplex PCR. The paper's processing steps were these. Nucleated cell counts per sample were estimated from amplification of reference gene primers within the assay. Sequence reads were collapsed and filtered to measure the absolute abundance of every unique TCRbeta CDR3 rearrangement. For each sample, productive Simpson clonality was calculated by taking the square root of Simpson's diversity index across productive rearrangements. The source is immuneACCESS, and TCRdb retained only in-frame sequences with V and J called. Part of the clones is not carried over; for the studies checked, unresolved V genes explain less than half of this, and the remainder is unexplained. V, J and clone size derive from that table, while D and trimming were established from the DNA sequence. The sample table contains 250,000 to 350,000 clones; only one count was recorded for approximately 90% of them. Approximately 2% of the sample goes to the ten largest clones.

CDR1 and CDR2 were assigned from the germline V gene as LGHNA and YNFKEQ. The junction shows trimming of 4 bases on V and 7 bases on J, and the gene matches do not reach 7 bases of it. The CDR3 spans 14 residues, from the cysteine through the phenylalanine. Only CDR3 DNA remains: 42 bases, in frame from the first base. The origin of this receptor is a woman aged 55-70 years in a cohort exposed to, infected with or recovered from COVID-19 (not recorded which). The sequencing input was PBMCs or T cells enriched from blood (not recorded which). The sequence joins TRBV4-2 to TRBJ1-3; 7 bases in the middle match TRBD1. The DNA sequence is as follows: TGTGCCAGCAGCCGCCCGACAGGGTCGAACACCATATATTTT. Its translation reads: CASSRPTGSNTIYF.